This entry describes one T cell receptor (beta chain). This CDR3 is 14 amino acids long. The V segment lost 6 bases and the J segment 2 bases; nucleotides outside the gene matches: 5. Germline loops: CDR1 WSHSY, CDR2 SAAADI. These data come from a study of PD-L1 blockade in urothelial cancer. Clones were read by immunoSEQ multiplex PCR, and TCRdb kept only the in-frame ones, dropping some. The sample comprises roughly 130,000 clones, 70% to 85% of which are singletons, and roughly 2.9% rests with the top ten. This sample's time point: pretreatment peripheral blood. This chain connects TRBV10-2 to TRBJ1-2, with 8 bases identical to TRBD1. This TCR was sampled from a man in his fifties with urothelial cancer. This material consisted of PBMCs, taken around atezolizumab (anti-PD-L1) treatment. The CDR3 DNA is TGCGCCAGCAGGCCAGGGGGCACGAACTATGGCTACACCTTC. This gives the protein CASRPGGTNYGYTF.